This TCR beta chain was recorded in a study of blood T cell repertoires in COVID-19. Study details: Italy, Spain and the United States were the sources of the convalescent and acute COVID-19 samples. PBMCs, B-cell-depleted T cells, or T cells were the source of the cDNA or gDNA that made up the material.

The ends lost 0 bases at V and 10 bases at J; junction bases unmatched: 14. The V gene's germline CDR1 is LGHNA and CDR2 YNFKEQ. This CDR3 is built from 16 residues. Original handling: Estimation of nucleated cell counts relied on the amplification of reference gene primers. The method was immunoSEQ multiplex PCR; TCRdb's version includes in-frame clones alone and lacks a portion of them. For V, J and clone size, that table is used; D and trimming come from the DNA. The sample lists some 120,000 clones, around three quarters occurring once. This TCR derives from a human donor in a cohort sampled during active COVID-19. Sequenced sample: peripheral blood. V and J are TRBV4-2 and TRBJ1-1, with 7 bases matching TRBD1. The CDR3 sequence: CASSQENRGGQDGAFF. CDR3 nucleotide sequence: TGTGCCAGCAGCCAAGAAAATCGGGGAGGACAGGATGGAGCTTTCTTT.